This T cell receptor beta chain emerged from a study of blood T cell repertoires in COVID-19. About the study: The United States, Italy and Spain provided the acute and convalescent COVID-19 samples. PBMCs, B-cell-depleted T cells, or T cells were the source of the cDNA or gDNA that made up the material.

Germline V gene sequence: CDR1 SGHRS, CDR2 YFSETQ. The CDR3 contains 15 residues. With V trimmed by 4 bases and J by 4 bases, 7 bases remained unmatched. In the authors' methods: Amplification of reference gene primers was used by the study to estimate nucleated cell counts. Repertoires were generated with immunoSEQ multiplex PCR, while TCRdb's copy carries only in-frame clones and drops some. For V, J and clone size, that table is used; D and trimming come from the DNA. The profile shows some 160,000 clones, about 83% of them singletons. What was sequenced was peripheral blood. The chain employs TRBV5-1 and TRBJ1-5; 8 positions match TRBD1. The receptor's source is a woman of 80 years or more with acute or convalescent COVID-19. The CDR3 here is CASSRTGTSNQPQHF. The CDR3 DNA reads as TGCGCCAGCAGCAGGACAGGGACATCTAATCAGCCCCAGCATTTT. Full variable domain (outside the CDR3, taken from reference TRBV5-1 and TRBJ1-5): KAGVTQTPRYLIKTRGQQVTLSCSPISGHRSVSWYQQTPGQGLQFLFEYFSETQRNKGNFPGRFSGRQFSNSRSEMNVSTLELGDSALYLCASSRTGTSNQPQHFGDGTRLSIL.